This T cell receptor (beta chain) is drawn from a study of cytomegalovirus exposure and HLA in healthy donors. These donors counted as nominally healthy when sampled, but unrecorded immune exposures were likely. Overall study results and limits: In vitro checks showed that a few CMV-associated chains really do target CMV antigens. Some V segments, TRBV6-2 and TRBV6-3 among them, were indistinguishable and were therefore excluded. The authors reported that TCR beta sequences could predict HLA-A and HLA-B alleles. These predictions were accurate for most subjects in the first cohort.

V was pared by 6 bases and J by 8 bases, with 12 bases of the junction left unmatched. This CDR3 has 14 amino acids. The germline V gene has CDR1 MNHNY and CDR2 SVGAGI (reference sequence). This clone was observed a handful of times. Its cognate antigen is unknown. Both 60 Vbeta primers and 13 Jbeta primers went into the PCR. The data were produced by immunoSEQ multiplex PCR, yet TCRdb's version contains in-frame clones alone and is incomplete. The sample shows approximately 150,000 clones, 75% to 90% of them seen only once. The sequencing sample was made of PBMCs. This TCR was recovered from a man aged 35-49 years in good health and CMV-seronegative. This chain uses TRBV6-6 with TRBJ1-2; TRBD1 aligns across 7 bases. This CDR3 reads CASRGGTEALGYTF. CDR3 nucleotides: TGTGCCAGCAGAGGCGGGACAGAGGCTTTGGGCTACACCTTC.